This T cell receptor beta chain is drawn from a study of PD-1 blockade in classical Hodgkin lymphoma. For the study at large: Every 2 weeks, patients had 3 mg/kg nivolumab intravenously. Study-wide points: Reports described newly diagnosed patients as having lower baseline TCR diversity than healthy donors. Whoever responded completely had baseline diversity much like that seen in newly diagnosed patients. CD4+ TCR diversity rose significantly by C4D1, and CD8+ TCR diversity did not.

Relapses following autologous stem cell transplantation were seen in all patients, with brentuximab vedotin exposure varying. This clone was found a few times. What it recognizes is unknown. With V trimmed by 5 bases and J by 10 bases, 11 bases remained unmatched. The length of the CDR3 is 16 residues. Germline CDR1 and CDR2: SGHVS and FQNEAQ. Sequencing used immunoSEQ multiplex PCR; TCRdb keeps in-frame clones, though not all of them. This sample has about 23,000 clones; about two thirds occur once, and the top ten carry about 17%. The receptor was isolated from a human donor with classical Hodgkin lymphoma. Sequencing used peripheral blood mononuclear cells (PBMCs), obtained at baseline. The V call is TRBV7-8, the J call TRBJ2-1; TRBD2 aligns across 13 bases. The CDR3 reads CASSAWTSGGGLEQFF. In DNA, the CDR3 is TGTGCCAGCAGCGCCTGGACTAGCGGGGGAGGATTGGAGCAGTTCTTC.